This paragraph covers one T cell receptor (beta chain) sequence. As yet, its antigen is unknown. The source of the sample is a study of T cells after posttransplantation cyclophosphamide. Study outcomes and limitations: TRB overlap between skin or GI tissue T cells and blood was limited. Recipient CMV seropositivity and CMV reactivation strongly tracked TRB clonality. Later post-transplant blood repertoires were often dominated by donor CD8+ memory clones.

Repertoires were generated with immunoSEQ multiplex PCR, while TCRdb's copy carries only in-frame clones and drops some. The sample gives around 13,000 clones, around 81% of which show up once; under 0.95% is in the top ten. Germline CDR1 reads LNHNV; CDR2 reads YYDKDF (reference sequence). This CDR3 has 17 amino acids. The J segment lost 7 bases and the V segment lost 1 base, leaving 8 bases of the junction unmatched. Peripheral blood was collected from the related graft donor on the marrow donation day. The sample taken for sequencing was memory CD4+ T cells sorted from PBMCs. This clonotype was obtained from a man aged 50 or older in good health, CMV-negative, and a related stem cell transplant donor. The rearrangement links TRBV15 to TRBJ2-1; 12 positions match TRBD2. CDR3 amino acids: CATSRALLAGGPNEQFF. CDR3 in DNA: TGTGCCACCAGCAGAGCCCTACTAGCGGGGGGCCCAAATGAGCAGTTCTTC.